The entry that follows covers one T cell receptor beta chain sequence. The data originate from a study of blood T cell repertoires in COVID-19. Study background: The United States, Italy and Spain supplied acute and convalescent COVID-19 samples. Sources were T cells, B-cell-depleted T cells, or PBMCs; the material itself was cDNA or gDNA.

CDR3 length: 14 residues. Trimming took 4 bases from V and 0 from J, leaving 10 bases between them. Germline lookup yields CDR1 SQVTM and CDR2 ANQGSEA. In the authors' workflow: Nucleated cell number was recorded as an estimate derived from reference gene primer amplification. Generated by immunoSEQ multiplex PCR, the TCRdb table keeps only in-frame clones and is missing some. V, J and clone size reflect that table, while D and trimming were determined from the DNA. The data contain over 65,000 clones, roughly nine tenths of them singletons. Sequenced material: peripheral blood. The sequence derives from a human donor in a cohort sampled during active COVID-19. This chain joins TRBV29-1 and TRBJ1-3; D perhaps matches TRBD1 (5 bases). The CDR3 DNA is TGCAGCGTTGCCTGGGGGGTCTCTGGAAACACCATATATTTT. Amino acid sequence: CSVAWGVSGNTIYF.